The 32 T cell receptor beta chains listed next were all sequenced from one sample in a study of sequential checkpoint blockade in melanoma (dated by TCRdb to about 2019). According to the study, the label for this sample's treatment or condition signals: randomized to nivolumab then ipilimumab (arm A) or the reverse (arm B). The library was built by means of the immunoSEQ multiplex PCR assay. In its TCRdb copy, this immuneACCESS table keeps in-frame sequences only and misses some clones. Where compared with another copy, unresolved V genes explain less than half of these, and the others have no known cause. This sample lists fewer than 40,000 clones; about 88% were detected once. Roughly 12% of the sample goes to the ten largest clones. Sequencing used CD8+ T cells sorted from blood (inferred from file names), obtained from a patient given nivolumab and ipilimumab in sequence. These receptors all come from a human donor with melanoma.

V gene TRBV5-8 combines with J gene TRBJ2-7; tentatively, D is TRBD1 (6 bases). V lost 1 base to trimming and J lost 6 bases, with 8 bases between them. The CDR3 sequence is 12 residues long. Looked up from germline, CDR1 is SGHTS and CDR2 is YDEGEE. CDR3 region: CASSLIGGEQYV. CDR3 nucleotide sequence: TGTGCCAGCAGCTTGATAGGGGGCGAGCAGTACGTC.

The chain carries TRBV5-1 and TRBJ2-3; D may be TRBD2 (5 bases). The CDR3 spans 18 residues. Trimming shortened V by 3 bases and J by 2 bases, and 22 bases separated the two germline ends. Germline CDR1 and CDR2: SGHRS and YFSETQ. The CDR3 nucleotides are TGCGCCAGCAGCTACCCAAAGGGCCCAGCGGTACTCACAGATACGCAGTATTTT. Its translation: CASSYPKGPAVLTDTQYF.

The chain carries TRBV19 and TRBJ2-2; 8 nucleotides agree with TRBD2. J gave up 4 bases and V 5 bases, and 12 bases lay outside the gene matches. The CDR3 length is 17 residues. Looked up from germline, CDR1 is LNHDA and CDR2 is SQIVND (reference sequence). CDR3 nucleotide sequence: TGTGCCAGTAGTTTTGGCGGAAGGGCGGGGGGCACCGGGGAGCTGTTTTTT. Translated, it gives CASSFGGRAGGTGELFF.

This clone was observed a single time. In DNA, the CDR3 is TGTGCCAGCAGCTTAAATAAGGTAGCGGGAGTCTACGAGCAGTACTTC. Translating gives CASSLNKVAGVYEQYF. This chain connects TRBV7-9 to TRBJ2-7, with 9 bases identical to TRBD2. The V gene end was trimmed by 2 bases and the J gene end by 3 bases; junction bases not matched to a gene: 8. The V gene's germline CDR1 is SEHNR and CDR2 FQNEAQ (reference sequence). The CDR3 totals 16 residues.

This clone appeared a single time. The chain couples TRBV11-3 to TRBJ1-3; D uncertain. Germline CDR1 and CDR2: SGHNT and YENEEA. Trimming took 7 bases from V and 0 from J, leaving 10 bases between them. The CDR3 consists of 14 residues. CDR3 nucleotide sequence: TGTGCCAGCACCCCCAGCGGCTCTGGAAACACCATATATTTT. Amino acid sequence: CASTPSGSGNTIYF.

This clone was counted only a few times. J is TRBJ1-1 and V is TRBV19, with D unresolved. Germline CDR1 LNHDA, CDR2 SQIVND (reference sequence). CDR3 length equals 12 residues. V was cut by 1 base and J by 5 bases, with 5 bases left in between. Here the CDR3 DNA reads TGTGCCAGTAGTATAGCCAGGACTGAAGCTTTCTTT. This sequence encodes CASSIARTEAFF.

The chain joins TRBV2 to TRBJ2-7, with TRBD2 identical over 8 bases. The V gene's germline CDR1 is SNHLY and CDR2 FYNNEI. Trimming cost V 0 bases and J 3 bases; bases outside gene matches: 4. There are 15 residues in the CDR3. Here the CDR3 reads CASSEAGLGVYEQYF. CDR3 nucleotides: TGTGCCAGCAGTGAAGCGGGACTAGGAGTCTACGAGCAGTACTTC.

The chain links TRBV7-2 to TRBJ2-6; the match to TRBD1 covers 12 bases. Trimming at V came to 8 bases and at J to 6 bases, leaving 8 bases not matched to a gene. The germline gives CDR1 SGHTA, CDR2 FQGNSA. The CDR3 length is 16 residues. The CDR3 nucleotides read TGTGCCAGCGGGGGGGACAGGGGGCCTTCGGCCAACGTCCTGACTTTC. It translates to CASGGDRGPSANVLTF.

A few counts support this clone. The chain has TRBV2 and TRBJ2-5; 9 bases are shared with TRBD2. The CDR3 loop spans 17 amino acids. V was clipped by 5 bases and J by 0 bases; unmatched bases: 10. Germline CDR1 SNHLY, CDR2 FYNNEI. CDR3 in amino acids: CASSPSSGNNYQETQYF. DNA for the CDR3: TGTGCCAGCAGTCCGTCTAGCGGGAATAACTACCAAGAGACCCAGTACTTC.

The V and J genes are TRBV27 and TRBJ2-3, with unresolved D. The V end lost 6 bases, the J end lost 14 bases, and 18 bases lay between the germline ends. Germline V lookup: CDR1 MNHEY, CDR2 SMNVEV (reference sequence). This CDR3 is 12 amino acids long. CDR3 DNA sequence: TGTGCCAGCAGCTCATCCCTCAGTCTCACGTATTTT. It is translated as CASSSSLSLTYF.

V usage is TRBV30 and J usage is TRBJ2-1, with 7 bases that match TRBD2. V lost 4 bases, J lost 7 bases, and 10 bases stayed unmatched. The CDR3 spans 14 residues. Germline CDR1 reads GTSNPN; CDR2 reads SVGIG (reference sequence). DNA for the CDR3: TGTGCCTGGACCTTGGGGAGGGGTTGGAATGAGCAGTTCTTC. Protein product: CAWTLGRGWNEQFF.

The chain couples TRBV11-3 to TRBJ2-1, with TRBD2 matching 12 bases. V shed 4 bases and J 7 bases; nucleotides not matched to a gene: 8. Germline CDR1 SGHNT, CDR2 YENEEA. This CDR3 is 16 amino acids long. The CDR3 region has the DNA TGTGCCAGCAGCTCACGACTAGCGGGAGTTGGGAATGAGCAGTTCTTC. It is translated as CASSSRLAGVGNEQFF.

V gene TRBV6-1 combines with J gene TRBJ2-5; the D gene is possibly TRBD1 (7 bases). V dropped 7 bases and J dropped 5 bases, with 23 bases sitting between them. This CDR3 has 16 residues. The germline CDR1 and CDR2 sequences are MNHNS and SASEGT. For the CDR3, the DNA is TGTGCCAGCAATGATAGGGGGGACAGCGACCGGGAGACCCAGTACTTC. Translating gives CASNDRGDSDRETQYF.

CDR3 in amino acids: CASSEGDGWRTDTQYF. The CDR3 DNA is TGTGCCAGCAGTGAAGGTGACGGGTGGAGGACAGATACGCAGTATTTT. This chain connects TRBV2 to TRBJ2-3, with D possibly matching TRBD2 (5 bases). CDR1 and CDR2 (germline): SNHLY, FYNNEI. The CDR3 is made up of 16 amino acids. V lost 1 base to trimming and J lost 3 bases, with 14 bases between them. Looking up the rest from reference TRBV2 and TRBJ2-3 gives the full variable domain: EPEVTQTPSHQVTQMGQEVILRCVPISNHLYFYWYRQILGQKVEFLVSFYNNEISEKSEIFDDQFSVERPDGSNFTLKIRSTKLEDSAMYFCASSEGDGWRTDTQYFGPGTRLTVL.

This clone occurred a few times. CDR3 residues: CASSLGGTGGYEQYV. As DNA, the CDR3 is TGTGCCAGCAGCTTGGGTGGGACAGGGGGATACGAGCAGTACGTC. V is TRBV11-3 and J is TRBJ2-7; 11 bases line up with TRBD1. Germline trimming cut 3 bases from V and 4 bases from J; bases unmatched to any gene: 5. This CDR3 has 15 residues. Germline lookup yields CDR1 SGHNT and CDR2 YENEEA.

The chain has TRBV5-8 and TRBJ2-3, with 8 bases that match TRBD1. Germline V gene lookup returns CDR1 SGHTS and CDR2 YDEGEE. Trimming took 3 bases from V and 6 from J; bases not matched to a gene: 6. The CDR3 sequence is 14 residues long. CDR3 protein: CASSSGQGWDTQYF. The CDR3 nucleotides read TGTGCCAGCAGCTCCGGACAGGGTTGGGATACGCAGTATTTT.

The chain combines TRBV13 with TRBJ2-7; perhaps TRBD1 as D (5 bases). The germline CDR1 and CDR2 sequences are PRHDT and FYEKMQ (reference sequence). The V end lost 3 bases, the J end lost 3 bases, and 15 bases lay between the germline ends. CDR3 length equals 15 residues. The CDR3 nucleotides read TGTGCCAGCAGCTTCGGTAAGGGGATTGGCTACGAGCAGTACTTC. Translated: CASSFGKGIGYEQYF.

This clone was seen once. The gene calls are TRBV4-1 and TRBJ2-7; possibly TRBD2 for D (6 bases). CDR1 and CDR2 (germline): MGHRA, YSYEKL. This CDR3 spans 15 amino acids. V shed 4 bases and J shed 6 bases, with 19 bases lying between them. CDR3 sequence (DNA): TGCGCCAGCAGCCTTAACACGGCGGGGAGCGGCGAGCAGTACTTC. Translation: CASSLNTAGSGEQYF.

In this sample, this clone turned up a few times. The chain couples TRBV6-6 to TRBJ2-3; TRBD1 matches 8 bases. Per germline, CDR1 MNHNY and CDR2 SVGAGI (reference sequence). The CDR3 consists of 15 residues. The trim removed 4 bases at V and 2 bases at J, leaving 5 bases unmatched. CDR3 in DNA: TGTGCCAGCAGTTCCGGGACAGGCGACACAGATACGCAGTATTTT. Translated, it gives CASSSGTGDTDTQYF.

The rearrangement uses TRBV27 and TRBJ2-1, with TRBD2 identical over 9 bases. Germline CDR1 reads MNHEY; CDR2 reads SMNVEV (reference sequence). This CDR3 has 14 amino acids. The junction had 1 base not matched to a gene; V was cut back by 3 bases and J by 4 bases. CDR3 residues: CASSFLAGYNEQFF. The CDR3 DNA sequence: TGTGCCAGCAGTTTTCTAGCGGGGTACAATGAGCAGTTCTTC.

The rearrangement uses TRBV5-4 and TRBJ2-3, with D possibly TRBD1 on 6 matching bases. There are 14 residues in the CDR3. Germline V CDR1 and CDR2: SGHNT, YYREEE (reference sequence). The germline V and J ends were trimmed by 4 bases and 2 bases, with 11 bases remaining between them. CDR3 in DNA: TGTGCCAGCAGCCGCAGGGGTCCCACAGATACGCAGTATTTT. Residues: CASSRRGPTDTQYF.

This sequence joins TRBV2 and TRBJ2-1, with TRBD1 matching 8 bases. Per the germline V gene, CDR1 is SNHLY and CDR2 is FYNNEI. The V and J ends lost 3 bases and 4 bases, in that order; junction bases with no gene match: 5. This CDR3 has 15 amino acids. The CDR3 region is CASSEPGQEYNEQFF. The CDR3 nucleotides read TGTGCCAGCAGTGAGCCGGGACAGGAGTACAATGAGCAGTTCTTC. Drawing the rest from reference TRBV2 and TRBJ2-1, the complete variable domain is EPEVTQTPSHQVTQMGQEVILRCVPISNHLYFYWYRQILGQKVEFLVSFYNNEISEKSEIFDDQFSVERPDGSNFTLKIRSTKLEDSAMYFCASSEPGQEYNEQFFGPGTRLTVL.

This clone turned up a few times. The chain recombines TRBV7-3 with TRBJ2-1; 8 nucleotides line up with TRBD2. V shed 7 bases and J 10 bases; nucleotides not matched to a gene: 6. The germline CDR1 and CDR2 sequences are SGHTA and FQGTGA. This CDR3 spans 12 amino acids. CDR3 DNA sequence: TGTGCCAGCACGAGCGGGAGAGGGGAGCAGTTCTTC. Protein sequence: CASTSGRGEQFF.

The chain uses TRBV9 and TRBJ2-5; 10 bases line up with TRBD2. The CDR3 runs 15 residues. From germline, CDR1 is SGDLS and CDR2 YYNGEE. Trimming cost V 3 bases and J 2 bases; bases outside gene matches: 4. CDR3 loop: CASSAGLAPQETQYF. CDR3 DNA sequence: TGTGCCAGCAGCGCGGGACTAGCGCCGCAAGAGACCCAGTACTTC.

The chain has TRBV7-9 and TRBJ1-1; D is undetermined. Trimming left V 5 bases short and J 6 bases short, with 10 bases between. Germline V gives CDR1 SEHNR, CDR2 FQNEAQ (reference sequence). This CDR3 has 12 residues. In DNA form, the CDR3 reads TGTGCCAGCAGCAACCAGGCACCTGAAGCTTTCTTT. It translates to CASSNQAPEAFF.

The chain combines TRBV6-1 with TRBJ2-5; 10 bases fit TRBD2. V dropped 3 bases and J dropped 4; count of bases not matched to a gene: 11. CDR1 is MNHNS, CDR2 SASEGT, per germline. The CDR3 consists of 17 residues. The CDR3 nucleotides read TGTGCCAGCAGTGATATAGCGGGAGGAGTCTGGGCAGAGACCCAGTACTTC. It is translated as CASSDIAGGVWAETQYF.

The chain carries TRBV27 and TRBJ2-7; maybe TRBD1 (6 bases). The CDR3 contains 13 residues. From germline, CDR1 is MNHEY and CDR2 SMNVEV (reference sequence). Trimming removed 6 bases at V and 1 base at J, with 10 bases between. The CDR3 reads CASRRQASYEQYF. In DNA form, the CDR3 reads TGTGCCAGCAGAAGACAGGCTTCCTACGAGCAGTACTTC.

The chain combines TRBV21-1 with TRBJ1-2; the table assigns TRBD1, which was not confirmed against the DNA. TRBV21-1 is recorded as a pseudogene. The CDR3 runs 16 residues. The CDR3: CASSKGAGVMTRGYTF. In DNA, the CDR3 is TGTGCCAGCAGCAAAGGGGCAGGGGTTATGACGAGAGGCTACACCTTC.

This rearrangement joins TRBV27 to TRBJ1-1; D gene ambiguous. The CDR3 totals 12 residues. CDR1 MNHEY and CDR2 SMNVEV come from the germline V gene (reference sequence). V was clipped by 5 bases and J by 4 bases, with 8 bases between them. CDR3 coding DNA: TGTGCCAGCAGTCCCCCCGGCACTGAAGCTTTCTTT. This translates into CASSPPGTEAFF.

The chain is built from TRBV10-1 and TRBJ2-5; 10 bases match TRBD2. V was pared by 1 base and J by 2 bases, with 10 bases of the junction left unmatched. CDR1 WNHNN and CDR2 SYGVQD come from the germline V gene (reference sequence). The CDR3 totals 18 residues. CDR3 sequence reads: CASSEYSSSGSIQETQYF. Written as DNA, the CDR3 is TGCGCCAGCAGTGAGTATTCGTCTAGCGGGAGTATACAAGAGACCCAGTACTTC.

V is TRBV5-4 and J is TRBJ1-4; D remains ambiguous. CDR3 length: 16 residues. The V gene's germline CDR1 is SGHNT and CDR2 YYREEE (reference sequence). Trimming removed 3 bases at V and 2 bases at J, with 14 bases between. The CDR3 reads CASSSDGVGTNEKLFF. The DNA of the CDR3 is TGTGCCAGCAGCTCAGACGGGGTAGGGACTAATGAAAAACTGTTTTTT.

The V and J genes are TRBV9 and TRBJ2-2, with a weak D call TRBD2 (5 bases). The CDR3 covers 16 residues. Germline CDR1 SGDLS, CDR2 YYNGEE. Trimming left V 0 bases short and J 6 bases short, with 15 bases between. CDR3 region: CASSVDRGLSAGELFF. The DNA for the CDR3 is TGTGCCAGCAGCGTAGATCGTGGGCTTAGCGCCGGGGAGCTGTTTTTT.